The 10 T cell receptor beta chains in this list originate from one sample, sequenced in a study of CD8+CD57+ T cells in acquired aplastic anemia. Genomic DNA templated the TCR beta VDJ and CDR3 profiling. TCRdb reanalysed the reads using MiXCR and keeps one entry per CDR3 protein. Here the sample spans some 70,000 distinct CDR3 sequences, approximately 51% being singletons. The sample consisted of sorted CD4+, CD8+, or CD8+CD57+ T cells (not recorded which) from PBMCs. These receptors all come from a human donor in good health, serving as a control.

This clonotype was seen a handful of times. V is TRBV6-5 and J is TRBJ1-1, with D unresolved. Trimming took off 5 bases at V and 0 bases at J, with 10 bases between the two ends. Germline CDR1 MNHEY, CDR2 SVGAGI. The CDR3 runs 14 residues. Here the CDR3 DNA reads TGTGCCAGCAGTCAGACACTCATGAACACTGAAGCTTTCTTT. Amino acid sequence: CASSQTLMNTEAFF.

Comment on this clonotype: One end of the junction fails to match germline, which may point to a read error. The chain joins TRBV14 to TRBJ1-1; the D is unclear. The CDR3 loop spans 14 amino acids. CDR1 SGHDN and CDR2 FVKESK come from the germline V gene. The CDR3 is CASSSYGRNTEAFF. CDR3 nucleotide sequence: TGTGCCAGCAGCTCATACGGCAGGAACACTGAAGCTTTCTTC.

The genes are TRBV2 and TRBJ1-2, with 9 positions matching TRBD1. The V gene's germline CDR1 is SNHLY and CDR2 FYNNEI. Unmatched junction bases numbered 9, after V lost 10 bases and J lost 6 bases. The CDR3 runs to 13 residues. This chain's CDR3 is CAIQQGAFDGYTF. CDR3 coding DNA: TGTGCCATCCAACAGGGGGCCTTTGATGGCTACACCTTC.

As DNA, the CDR3 is TGCGCCAGCCGTCAGTCCAGGGTAGATTCACCCCTCCACTTT. It codes for CASRQSRVDSPLHF. The chain joins TRBV5-1 to TRBJ1-6; D is possibly TRBD1 (5 bases). Between the trimmed V and J ends, which lost 7 bases and 8 bases, there was a span of 16 bases. Per germline, CDR1 SGHRS and CDR2 YFSETQ. CDR3 size: 14 residues.

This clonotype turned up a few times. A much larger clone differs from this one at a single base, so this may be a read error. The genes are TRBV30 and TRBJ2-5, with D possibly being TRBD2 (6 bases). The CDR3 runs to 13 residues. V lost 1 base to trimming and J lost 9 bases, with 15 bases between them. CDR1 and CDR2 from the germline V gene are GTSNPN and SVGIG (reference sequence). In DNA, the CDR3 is TGTGCCTGGAGTGGCGACGGAGGGGAGGCCCAGTACTTC. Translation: CAWSGDGGEAQYF. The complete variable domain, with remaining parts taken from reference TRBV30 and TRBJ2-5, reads SQTIHQWPATLVQPVGSPLSLECTVEGTSNPNLYWYRQAAGRGLQLLFYSVGIGQISSEVPQNLSASRPQDRQFILSSKKLLLSDSGFYLCAWSGDGGEAQYFGPGTRLLVL.

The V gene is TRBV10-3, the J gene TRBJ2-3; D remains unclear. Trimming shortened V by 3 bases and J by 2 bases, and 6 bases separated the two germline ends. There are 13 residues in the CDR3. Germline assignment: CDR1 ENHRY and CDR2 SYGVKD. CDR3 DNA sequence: TGTGCCATCAGTGAAACCCCCACAGATACGCAGTATTTT. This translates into CAISETPTDTQYF.

The CDR3 coding sequence is TGCGCCAGCAGTGATAGGACAGGGGTTGCCACAGATACGCAGTATTTT. The encoded protein is CASSDRTGVATDTQYF. The rearrangement links TRBV10-2 to TRBJ2-3; 9 bases align to TRBD1. The ends lost 3 bases at V and 2 bases at J; junction bases unmatched: 6. Germline CDR1 WSHSY, CDR2 SAAADI. This CDR3 has 16 amino acids.

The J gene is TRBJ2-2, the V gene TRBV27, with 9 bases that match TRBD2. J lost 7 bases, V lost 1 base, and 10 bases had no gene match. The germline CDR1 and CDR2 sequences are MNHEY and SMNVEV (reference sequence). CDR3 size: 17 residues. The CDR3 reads CASSLFSGSISNGELFF. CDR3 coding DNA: TGTGCCAGCAGTTTATTTAGCGGGAGTATATCGAACGGGGAGCTGTTTTTT.

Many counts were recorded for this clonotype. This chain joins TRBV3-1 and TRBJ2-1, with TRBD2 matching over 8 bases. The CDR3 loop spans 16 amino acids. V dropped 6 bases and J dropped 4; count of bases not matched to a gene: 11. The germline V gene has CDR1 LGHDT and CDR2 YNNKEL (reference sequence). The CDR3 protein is CASSQKSGRPYNEQFF. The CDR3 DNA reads TGTGCCAGCAGTCAAAAAAGCGGGAGACCATACAATGAGCAGTTCTTC.

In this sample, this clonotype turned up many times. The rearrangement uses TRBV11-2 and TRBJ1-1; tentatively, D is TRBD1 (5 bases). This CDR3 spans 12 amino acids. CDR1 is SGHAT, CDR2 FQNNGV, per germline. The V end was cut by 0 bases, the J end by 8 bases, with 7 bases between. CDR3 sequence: CASSLDGQEAFF. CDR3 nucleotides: TGTGCCAGCAGCTTAGACGGACAAGAAGCTTTCTTT.